Each of the 25 T cell receptor beta chains below was sequenced from the same sample in a study of early T cells in non-severe SARS-CoV-2 infection. TCRdb recomputed calls from the 5' RACE reads with MiXCR, one row per CDR3 protein. The table has 65,000 to 70,000 distinct CDR3 sequences, about 12% seen once. Sequencing input: whole blood. These receptors all come from an adult who was a healthcare worker with PCR-confirmed SARS-CoV-2 infection or an uninfected control (not recorded which).

This rearrangement joins TRBV3-1 to TRBJ1-1; D gene unclear. Trimming left V 4 bases short and J 1 base short, with 10 bases between. This CDR3 region has 14 residues. Germline CDR1 LGHDT, CDR2 YNNKEL (reference sequence). The CDR3 nucleotides are TGTGCCAGCAGCCGCGTCGACGCGAACACTGAAGCTTTCTTT. It encodes CASSRVDANTEAFF. Combining the CDR3 with reference TRBV3-1 and TRBJ1-1 gives the whole variable domain DTAVSQTPKYLVTQMGNDKSIKCEQNLGHDTMYWYKQDSKKFLKIMFSYNNKELIINETVPNRFSPKSPDKAHLNLHINSLELGDSAVYFCASSRVDANTEAFFGQGTRLTVV.

This clonotype was seen at least ten times. V gene TRBV20-1 combines with J gene TRBJ2-2; perhaps TRBD2 as D (5 bases). Germline CDR1 is DFQATT and CDR2 is SNEGSKA (reference sequence). The CDR3 has 12 amino acids. The germline V and J ends were trimmed by 3 bases and 11 bases, with 13 bases remaining between them. CDR3 in amino acids: CSARASPRELFF. The CDR3 nucleotides read TGCAGTGCTAGGGCTAGCCCTCGTGAGCTGTTTTTT.

The CDR3 protein is CASSWGTTETQYF. The CDR3 region has the DNA TGTGCCAGTTCCTGGGGGACAACGGAGACCCAGTACTTC. The chain links TRBV12-3 or TRBV12-4 to TRBJ2-5; possible D gene TRBD1, 6 bases. V was pared by 9 bases and J by 5 bases, with 16 bases between. The CDR3 runs to 13 residues.

V usage is TRBV12-3 or TRBV12-4 and J usage is TRBJ1-2, with 9 nucleotides matching TRBD1. CDR3 length: 15 residues. The J segment lost 4 bases and the V segment lost 5 bases, leaving 8 bases of the junction unmatched. CDR3 in DNA: TGTGCCAGCAGTCTGGGGACAGGGTCTGCCTATGGCTACACCTTC. Translation: CASSLGTGSAYGYTF.

The chain joins TRBV2 to TRBJ1-2; unclear D gene. The CDR3 consists of 11 residues. From germline, CDR1 is SNHLY and CDR2 FYNNEI. Trimming cost V 6 bases and J 5 bases, with 7 bases left between them. The CDR3 nucleotides read TGTGCCAGCAGAACGAGGTATGGCTACACCTTC. Translated, it gives CASRTRYGYTF.

The rearrangement links TRBV5-6 to TRBJ1-2; 8 bases align to TRBD1. CDR1 and CDR2 from the germline V gene are SGHDT and YYEEEE. Germline trimming cut 4 bases from V and 5 bases from J; bases unmatched to any gene: 7. This CDR3 has 14 residues. CDR3 in DNA: TGTGCCAGCAGCCGGGGACAGGCCGCTTATGGCTACACCTTC. As protein: CASSRGQAAYGYTF.

This clonotype turned up a few times. This sequence joins TRBV7-2 and TRBJ2-3; weak D call: TRBD1 (5 bases). This CDR3 region has 14 residues. With 5 bases removed from V and 4 bases from J, the gap between germline ends came to 13 bases. From germline, CDR1 is SGHTA and CDR2 FQGNSA. The CDR3 sequence is CASSRGVRADTQYF. CDR3 DNA sequence: TGTGCCAGCAGCAGGGGTGTTAGGGCAGATACGCAGTATTTT.

There are a few counts of this clonotype. The chain employs TRBV7-3 and TRBJ2-1; D ambiguous. This CDR3 has 16 amino acids. CDR1 SGHTA and CDR2 FQGTGA come from the germline V gene. V was trimmed by 5 bases and J by 2 bases, leaving 16 bases between them. For the CDR3, the DNA is TGTGCCAGCAGCCCCCGTGGCAGTTTCCCCTACAATGAGCAGTTCTTC. Its protein product is CASSPRGSFPYNEQFF.

This clonotype showed up many times. This sequence joins TRBV2 and TRBJ2-2; no clear D gene. The CDR3 is 14 residues long. V lost 5 bases, J lost 1 base, and 8 bases lay in between. Germline V gene sequence: CDR1 SNHLY, CDR2 FYNNEI. For the CDR3, the DNA is TGTGCCAGCAGTCACGACCAGAACACCGGGGAGCTGTTTTTT. Protein sequence: CASSHDQNTGELFF.

This clonotype was observed a single time. The genes are TRBV9 and TRBJ1-4, with D hard to call. The CDR3 sequence is 15 residues long. Germline V gives CDR1 SGDLS, CDR2 YYNGEE. The ends were cut back, 0 bases at V and 7 bases at J, with 13 bases in the middle. Here the CDR3 reads CASSVAPGYGEKLFF. Here the CDR3 DNA reads TGTGCCAGCAGCGTAGCTCCGGGGTACGGTGAAAAACTGTTTTTT.

This chain joins TRBV12-3 or TRBV12-4 and TRBJ2-1; D perhaps matches TRBD1 (5 bases). This CDR3 spans 16 amino acids. V was pared by 8 bases and J by 4 bases, with 21 bases between. The CDR3 DNA is TGTGCCAGCGGATGGACACCTCCCAGGGATTACAATGAGCAGTTCTTC. Translated: CASGWTPPRDYNEQFF.

At least ten counts were recorded for this clonotype. The chain combines TRBV10-1 with TRBJ2-7; the D gene could be TRBD1 or TRBD2 (5 bases each). From germline, CDR1 is WNHNN and CDR2 SYGVQD (reference sequence). CDR3 length equals 13 residues. V dropped 6 bases and J dropped 3 bases, with 12 bases sitting between them. The DNA of the CDR3 is TGCGCCAGCAGCCCGGGACCGAGCTACGAGCAGTACTTC. Its protein is CASSPGPSYEQYF.

The CDR3 nucleotides read TGTGCCAGCACCCGCCCCGGGACAGGGATCAACACTGAAGCTTTCTTT. Residues: CASTRPGTGINTEAFF. V gene TRBV25-1 combines with J gene TRBJ1-1; TRBD1 matches at 9 bases. Losses at the gene ends were 7 bases for V and 2 bases for J; bases not matched to a gene: 11. This CDR3 spans 16 amino acids. Per germline, CDR1 MGHDK and CDR2 SYGVNS.

This clonotype occurred a few times. The chain carries TRBV14 and TRBJ2-1; 8 nucleotides align to TRBD1. With V trimmed by 1 base and J by 10 bases, 12 bases remained unmatched. The CDR3 loop spans 16 amino acids. Germline CDR1 is SGHDN and CDR2 is FVKESK. The CDR3 spells CASSQGSGTGYTEQFF. The CDR3 DNA is TGTGCCAGCAGCCAAGGATCCGGGACAGGTTATACCGAGCAGTTCTTC.

This clonotype was observed a handful of times. The chain is built from TRBV7-6 and TRBJ1-1, with 7 positions matching TRBD1. Germline trimming cut 1 base from V and 5 bases from J; bases unmatched to any gene: 10. Germline lookup yields CDR1 SGHVS and CDR2 FNYEAQ. The CDR3 is 16 residues long. CDR3 region: CASSLGGSTGRTEAFF. As DNA, the CDR3 is TGTGCCAGCAGCTTAGGGGGGTCGACAGGGCGAACTGAAGCTTTCTTT.

The chain combines TRBV4-1 with TRBJ2-3; D unclear. The CDR3 sequence is 17 residues long. Germline V gene data show CDR1 as MGHRA and CDR2 as YSYEKL. Trimming removed 0 bases from V and 2 bases from J, with 15 bases in between. This CDR3 is CASSQDLGPRYTDTQYF. CDR3 DNA: TGCGCCAGCAGCCAAGATCTAGGCCCACGGTACACAGATACGCAGTATTTT.

The chain uses TRBV7-2 and TRBJ2-7; D gene unclear. Germline CDR1 is SGHTA and CDR2 is FQGNSA. The length of the CDR3 is 13 residues. Trimming pared 3 bases from V and 2 bases from J, leaving 8 bases between. In DNA, the CDR3 is TGTGCCAGCAGCTTTGCCCAAACCTACGAGCAGTACTTC. Amino acids: CASSFAQTYEQYF. Supplemented by reference TRBV7-2 and TRBJ2-7, the full variable domain reads GAGVSQSPSNKVTEKGKDVELRCDPISGHTALYWYRQSLGQGLEFLIYFQGNSAPDKSGLPSDRFSAERTGGSVSTLTIQRTQQEDSAVYLCASSFAQTYEQYFGPGTRLTVT.

This clonotype was detected only a few times. The CDR3 here is CSVVPGQGADTQYF. For the CDR3, the DNA is TGCAGCGTTGTCCCGGGACAGGGCGCAGATACGCAGTATTTT. The chain joins TRBV29-1 to TRBJ2-3; TRBD1 matches 9 bases. Germline CDR1 is SQVTM and CDR2 is ANQGSEA. The V and J ends lost 4 bases and 4 bases, in that order; junction bases with no gene match: 6. The CDR3 loop spans 14 amino acids.

This clonotype occurred many times. This sequence joins TRBV7-8 and TRBJ1-4, with a tentative D call TRBD1 (6 bases). The ends were cut back, 5 bases at V and 0 bases at J, with 13 bases in the middle. The CDR3 is made up of 16 amino acids. Germline values: CDR1 SGHVS, CDR2 FQNEAQ. The CDR3: CASSLGTPATNEKLFF. The CDR3 DNA reads as TGTGCCAGCAGCCTGGGGACACCTGCAACTAATGAAAAACTGTTTTTT.

This clonotype was counted many times. This rearrangement joins TRBV12-3 or TRBV12-4 to TRBJ2-3; D not certain. This CDR3 is built from 14 residues. V lost 6 bases and J 1 base, leaving 11 bases between the germline ends. CDR3 protein: CASSPIVGTDTQYF. The DNA for the CDR3 is TGTGCCAGCAGCCCCATCGTGGGCACAGATACGCAGTATTTT.

In this sample, this clonotype turned up many times. This rearrangement joins TRBV5-1 to TRBJ2-1; 9 bases match TRBD2. This CDR3 spans 16 amino acids. V gave up 1 base and J gave up 4 bases; unmatched junction bases: 6. From germline, CDR1 is SGHRS and CDR2 YFSETQ. Here the CDR3 DNA reads TGCGCCAGCAGCTTGTCGTCTAGCGGGATTTACAATGAGCAGTTCTTC. This encodes CASSLSSSGIYNEQFF. Looking up the rest from reference TRBV5-1 and TRBJ2-1 gives the full variable domain: KAGVTQTPRYLIKTRGQQVTLSCSPISGHRSVSWYQQTPGQGLQFLFEYFSETQRNKGNFPGRFSGRQFSNSRSEMNVSTLELGDSALYLCASSLSSSGIYNEQFFGPGTRLTVL.

The chain has TRBV5-4 and TRBJ1-2, with 10 bases fitting TRBD1. The CDR3 contains 13 residues. J lost 8 bases, V lost 5 bases, and 6 bases had no gene match. The germline CDR1 and CDR2 sequences are SGHNT and YYREEE (reference sequence). The CDR3 reads CASRRQGARGYTF. For the CDR3, the DNA is TGTGCCAGCAGGCGACAGGGGGCGCGCGGCTACACCTTC.

This clonotype has a handful of counts. This sequence joins TRBV5-1 and TRBJ2-2, with D tentatively TRBD1 (6 bases). Germline CDR1 is SGHRS and CDR2 is YFSETQ. With 2 bases removed from V and 2 bases from J, the gap between germline ends came to 10 bases. This CDR3 contains 15 residues. The DNA of the CDR3 is TGCGCCAGCAGCTTCAGGACAGTCAACACCGGGGAGCTGTTTTTT. This encodes CASSFRTVNTGELFF.

This clonotype turned up a few times. The gene calls are TRBV13 and TRBJ1-2; 9 bases fit TRBD1. Germline CDR1 PRHDT, CDR2 FYEKMQ (reference sequence). With 4 bases clipped from V and 2 bases from J, the junction kept 5 bases outside the gene matches. There are 15 residues in the CDR3. The CDR3 DNA is TGTGCCAGCAGCTCCCATACAGGGGGCAACTATGGCTACACCTTC. This sequence encodes CASSSHTGGNYGYTF.

This clonotype has only a few counts. This CDR3 is CASSSLTLLDTQYF. The CDR3 bases are TGTGCCAGCAGTTCCCTGACATTATTGGATACGCAGTATTTT. This chain connects TRBV28 to TRBJ2-3, with D unclear. This CDR3 has 14 residues. The V end lost 4 bases, the J end lost 6 bases, and 14 bases lay between the germline ends. CDR1 is MDHEN, CDR2 SYDVKM, per germline.